This T cell receptor beta chain derives from a study of shared clonotypes between healthy human individuals. Study at large: Every donor yielded three CD4 naive, three CD4 memory, two CD8 naive and one CD8 memory plate.

The assay was immunoSEQ multiplex PCR, and TCRdb's table has in-frame clones only and misses some. Here the sample spans approximately 2.3 million clones, approximately 93% being singletons. Germline V gene lookup returns CDR1 MNHEY and CDR2 SVGAGI. The CDR3 runs 14 residues. Trimming removed 5 bases from V and 8 bases from J, with 13 bases in between. This receptor was identified in a young man in good health. Some clones in this sample may be carry-over from other donors' samples. Sequenced: naive CD4+ T cells from PBMCs. Regarding subset: CD45RA+ positively selected. This sequence joins TRBV6-5 and TRBJ1-6; no firm D call. CDR3 region: CASSNRAQDSPLHF. The CDR3 DNA reads as TGTGCCAGCAGTAACCGGGCCCAGGATTCACCCCTCCACTTT.